This TCR beta chain was found in a study of cytomegalovirus exposure and HLA in healthy donors. Points on this clone: What it binds is unknown.

PCR used 60 Vbeta primers and 13 Jbeta primers. Sequencing used immunoSEQ multiplex PCR; TCRdb keeps in-frame clones, though not all of them. The sample includes a few hundred thousand clones, roughly 81% of them seen just once. The study, taken as a whole, reports: Relative to the approximately 630-donor mean, N-insertions were reportedly fewer in an Asian-associated ancestry cluster in a later analysis. Sequencing depth roughly uniform across donors was assumed in presence/absence analyses.

The TCR sequence derives from a woman in her 40s in good health and CMV-seropositive. Sequencing was done on a sample of PBMCs.

The CDR3 sequence: CASSYPDRGSSEQYF. The CDR3 DNA follows: TGTGCCAGCAGTTATCCGGACAGGGGGTCCAGCGAGCAGTACTTC. The chain links TRBV5-4 to TRBJ2-7, with 10 positions matching TRBD1. The germline V gene has CDR1 SGHNT and CDR2 YYREEE (reference sequence). J lost 6 bases, V lost 5 bases, and 11 bases had no gene match. The CDR3 totals 15 residues.